This passage covers 19 T cell receptor beta chains from one sample sequenced in a study of T cells after yellow fever vaccination. TCRdb redid the calling of the 5' RACE reads with MiXCR, one entry per CDR3 protein. Here the sample spans hundreds of thousands of distinct CDR3 sequences, less than 4.5% being singletons. The source material was PBMCs, sampled on the day of the yellow fever booster vaccination. These receptors originate from a man between 18 and 35 years old who received the YFV17D yellow fever vaccine.

The chain is built from TRBV6-2 or TRBV6-3 and TRBJ2-1, with D hard to call. The CDR3 consists of 13 residues. Germline CDR1 and CDR2: MNHEY and SVGEGT. V lost 5 bases to trimming and J lost 4 bases, with 9 bases between them. CDR3 bases: TGTGCCAGCAGTATACGGGCTTACAATGAGCAGTTCTTC. It translates to CASSIRAYNEQFF.

The V and J genes are TRBV4-2 and TRBJ2-3, with D perhaps assigned TRBD1 or TRBD2 (5 bases each). The V and J ends lost 2 bases and 2 bases respectively, with 29 bases between them. There are 21 residues in the CDR3. Per germline, CDR1 LGHNA and CDR2 YNFKEQ. The CDR3 DNA is TGTGCCAGCAGCCAACTTTGGTCAAAAACTCGGGACGGATATTCCACAGATACGCAGTATTTT. Encoded protein: CASSQLWSKTRDGYSTDTQYF.

A few counts support this clonotype. This chain uses TRBV10-2 with TRBJ2-1; D gene ambiguous. The V and J ends lost 7 bases and 10 bases respectively, with 11 bases between them. This CDR3 spans 11 amino acids. The germline V gene encodes CDR1 WSHSY and CDR2 SAAADI. Written as DNA, the CDR3 is TGCGCCAGCACCCCCTCACGGGAGCAGTTCTTC. Its translation is CASTPSREQFF.

This clonotype was detected many times. The rearrangement uses TRBV5-1 and TRBJ2-5; D may match TRBD1 or TRBD2 (5 bases each). CDR1 and CDR2 (germline): SGHRS, YFSETQ. This CDR3 contains 14 residues. With 5 bases removed from V and 2 bases from J, the gap between germline ends came to 13 bases. The CDR3 region has the DNA TGCGCCAGCAGATCCGGGACGGAACAAGAGACCCAGTACTTC. This gives the protein CASRSGTEQETQYF. The full variable domain, in which reference TRBV5-1 and TRBJ2-5 provide the parts outside the CDR3, is KAGVTQTPRYLIKTRGQQVTLSCSPISGHRSVSWYQQTPGQGLQFLFEYFSETQRNKGNFPGRFSGRQFSNSRSEMNVSTLELGDSALYLCASRSGTEQETQYFGPGTRLLVL.

This clonotype has more than one count but fewer than ten. The chain has TRBV2 and TRBJ2-5; 13 bases map to TRBD2. CDR1 and CDR2 from the germline V gene are SNHLY and FYNNEI. V trimming: 8 bases; J trimming: 3 bases; junction bases outside the gene matches: 9. The CDR3 spans 16 residues. CDR3: CASGGTSGGAEETQYF. In nucleotides, the CDR3 is TGTGCCAGCGGGGGCACTAGCGGGGGGGCCGAAGAGACCCAGTACTTC.

This clonotype was picked up many times. This sequence joins TRBV4-1 and TRBJ1-6, with a weak D call TRBD1 (5 bases). Trimming removed 0 bases at V and 3 bases at J, with 9 bases between. Germline V gene lookup returns CDR1 MGHRA and CDR2 YSYEKL. The CDR3 has 16 amino acids. The CDR3 sequence: CASSQEGGGYNSPLHF. The CDR3 DNA is TGCGCCAGCAGCCAAGAGGGGGGTGGCTATAATTCACCCCTCCACTTT.

V gene TRBV7-2 combines with J gene TRBJ1-5; TRBD1 matches at 9 bases. V lost 1 base, J lost 7 bases, and 2 bases stayed unmatched. Per germline, CDR1 SGHTA and CDR2 FQGNSA. This CDR3 is built from 14 residues. CDR3: CASSLGQGEQPQHF. The CDR3 nucleotides are TGTGCCAGCAGCTTAGGACAGGGGGAACAGCCCCAGCATTTT.

This clonotype occurred many times. The chain's CDR3 is CASSLEGLAGDTDTQYF. The CDR3 nucleotides read TGTGCCAGCAGTCTAGAAGGACTAGCGGGGGACACAGATACGCAGTATTTT. The rearrangement joins TRBV12-3 or TRBV12-4 to TRBJ2-3; 13 nucleotides align to TRBD2. There are 17 residues in the CDR3. V trimming: 5 bases; J trimming: 2 bases; junction bases outside the gene matches: 7.

The rearrangement joins TRBV7-3 to TRBJ1-6; 7 bases fit TRBD1. The J segment lost 6 bases and the V segment lost 6 bases, leaving 5 bases of the junction unmatched. The CDR3 is 14 residues long. CDR1 is SGHTA and CDR2 is FQGTGA in the germline V gene. The CDR3 bases are TGTGCCAGCAGTACCGGGACAGCTAATTCACCCCTCCACTTT. Translated: CASSTGTANSPLHF. The entire variable domain, with the rest obtained from reference TRBV7-3 and TRBJ1-6, is as follows: GAGVSQTPSNKVTEKGKYVELRCDPISGHTALYWYRQSLGQGPEFLIYFQGTGAADDSGLPNDRFFAVRPEGSVSTLKIQRTERGDSAVYLCASSTGTANSPLHFGNGTRLTVT.

This clonotype was counted many times. The chain joins TRBV5-1 to TRBJ1-2, with D hard to call. Germline CDR1 and CDR2: SGHRS and YFSETQ. The CDR3 loop spans 12 amino acids. The V end was cut by 0 bases, the J end by 4 bases, with 4 bases between. In DNA form, the CDR3 reads TGCGCCAGCAGCTTGGGAGCCTATGGCTACACCTTC. Protein: CASSLGAYGYTF.

The chain carries TRBV5-4 and TRBJ2-2; D unclear. CDR1 is SGHNT and CDR2 is YYREEE in the germline V gene (reference sequence). Trimming shortened V by 4 bases and J by 6 bases, and 7 bases separated the two germline ends. CDR3 length: 12 residues. For the CDR3, the DNA is TGTGCCAGCAGCCAAAGTCCCGGGGAGCTGTTTTTT. Protein sequence: CASSQSPGELFF.

The V gene is TRBV5-4, the J gene TRBJ2-1; a possible D gene is TRBD1 (6 bases). Germline CDR1 reads SGHNT; CDR2 reads YYREEE (reference sequence). V was trimmed by 5 bases and J by 7 bases, leaving 13 bases between them. The CDR3 loop spans 13 amino acids. Here the CDR3 DNA reads TGTGCCAGCAGGAACCGGGACAATAATGAGCAGTTCTTC. Protein sequence: CASRNRDNNEQFF.

The J gene is TRBJ2-1, the V gene TRBV3-1, with 9 bases identical to TRBD2. The V and J ends lost 5 bases and 8 bases, in that order; junction bases with no gene match: 10. This CDR3 region has 15 residues. Germline V lookup: CDR1 LGHDT, CDR2 YNNKEL (reference sequence). In nucleotides, the CDR3 is TGTGCCAGCAGCTATCCAGGCGGGGGGGCAGATGAGCAGTTCTTC. Translation gives CASSYPGGGADEQFF.

This clonotype has a count of ten or more. CDR3 nucleotides: TGCGCCAGCAGCCCGGTTATGCTTACGGGAGAGCAGTACTTC. This gives the protein CASSPVMLTGEQYF. This chain joins TRBV5-1 and TRBJ2-7; a weak D match, TRBD2 (5 bases). The CDR3 length is 14 residues. From germline, CDR1 is SGHRS and CDR2 YFSETQ. Trimming cost V 4 bases and J 7 bases, with 18 bases left between them. The full variable domain, in which reference TRBV5-1 and TRBJ2-7 provide the parts outside the CDR3, is KAGVTQTPRYLIKTRGQQVTLSCSPISGHRSVSWYQQTPGQGLQFLFEYFSETQRNKGNFPGRFSGRQFSNSRSEMNVSTLELGDSALYLCASSPVMLTGEQYFGPGTRLTVT.

This sequence joins TRBV6-5 and TRBJ1-1, with D maybe TRBD1 (6 bases). The germline V gene has CDR1 MNHEY and CDR2 SVGAGI. CDR3 size: 14 residues. The V end lost 4 bases, the J end lost 2 bases, and 11 bases lay between the germline ends. CDR3 sequence (DNA): TGTGCCAGCAGTTTCAGGACAGCCAACACTGAAGCTTTCTTT. Residues: CASSFRTANTEAFF.

This clonotype turned up a few times. This chain links TRBV28 with TRBJ1-1, with 8 bases aligning to TRBD1. Trimming at V came to 5 bases and at J to 3 bases, leaving 5 bases not matched to a gene. Germline CDR1 reads MDHEN; CDR2 reads SYDVKM. This CDR3 has 14 residues. CDR3 sequence: CASSTGQGDTEAFF. The DNA for the CDR3 is TGTGCCAGCAGTACCGGACAGGGCGACACTGAAGCTTTCTTT.

This clonotype was seen a few times. The V gene is TRBV4-3, the J gene TRBJ2-1; the D gene is possibly TRBD2 (5 bases). The ends were cut back, 1 base at V and 7 bases at J, with 11 bases in the middle. Looked up from germline, CDR1 is LGHNA and CDR2 is YSLEER. The CDR3 runs 14 residues. CDR3 amino acids: CASSQGGASNEQFF. As DNA, the CDR3 is TGCGCCAGCAGCCAAGGGGGAGCGAGTAATGAGCAGTTCTTC.

This clonotype was seen a handful of times. The DNA for the CDR3 is TGCGCCAGCAGTGAAAACAGCCGGAACCTTGTAGCTGGCTACACCTTC. Amino acids: CASSENSRNLVAGYTF. The chain links TRBV10-2 to TRBJ1-2; D ambiguous. In germline, CDR1 is WSHSY, CDR2 SAAADI. The CDR3 extends over 16 amino acids. Deletions cut 3 bases from V and 7 bases from J, with 21 bases between.

This clonotype turned up a few times. The chain carries TRBV19 and TRBJ1-1; D call uncertain. The CDR3 is made up of 14 amino acids. V lost 0 bases and J 1 base, leaving 6 bases between the germline ends. Germline CDR1 is LNHDA and CDR2 is SQIVND (reference sequence). Written as DNA, the CDR3 is TGTGCCAGTAGTATAGATCTAAGGAACACTGAAGCTTTCTTT. Translation gives CASSIDLRNTEAFF.